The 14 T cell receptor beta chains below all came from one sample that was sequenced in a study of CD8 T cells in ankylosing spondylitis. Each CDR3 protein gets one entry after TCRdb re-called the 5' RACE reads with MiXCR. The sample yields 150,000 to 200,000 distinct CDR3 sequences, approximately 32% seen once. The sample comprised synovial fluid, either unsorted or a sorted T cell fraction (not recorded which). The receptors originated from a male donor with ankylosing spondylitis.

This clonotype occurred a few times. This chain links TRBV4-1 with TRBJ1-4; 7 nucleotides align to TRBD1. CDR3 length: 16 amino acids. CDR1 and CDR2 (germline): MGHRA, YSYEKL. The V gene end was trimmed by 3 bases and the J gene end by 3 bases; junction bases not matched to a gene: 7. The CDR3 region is CASSQDRTLANEKLFF. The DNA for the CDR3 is TGCGCCAGCAGCCAGGACAGGACACTCGCTAATGAAAAACTGTTTTTT.

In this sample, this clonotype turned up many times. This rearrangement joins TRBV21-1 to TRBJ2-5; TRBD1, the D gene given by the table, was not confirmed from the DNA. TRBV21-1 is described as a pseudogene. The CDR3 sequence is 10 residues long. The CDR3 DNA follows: TGTGCCATTGGGACGAAGACCCAGTACTTC. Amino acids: CAIGTKTQYF.

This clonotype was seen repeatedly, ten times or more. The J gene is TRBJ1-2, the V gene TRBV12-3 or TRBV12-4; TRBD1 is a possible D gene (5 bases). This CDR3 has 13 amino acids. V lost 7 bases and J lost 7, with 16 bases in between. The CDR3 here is CASKRGPGVGYTF. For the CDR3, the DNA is TGTGCCAGCAAAAGAGGCCCGGGGGTTGGCTACACCTTC.

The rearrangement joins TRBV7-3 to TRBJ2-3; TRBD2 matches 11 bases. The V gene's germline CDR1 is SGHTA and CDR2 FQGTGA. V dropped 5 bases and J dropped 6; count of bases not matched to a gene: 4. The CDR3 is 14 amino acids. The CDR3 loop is CASSGSGGVDTQYF. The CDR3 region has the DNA TGTGCCAGCAGCGGTAGCGGGGGGGTGGATACGCAGTATTTT.

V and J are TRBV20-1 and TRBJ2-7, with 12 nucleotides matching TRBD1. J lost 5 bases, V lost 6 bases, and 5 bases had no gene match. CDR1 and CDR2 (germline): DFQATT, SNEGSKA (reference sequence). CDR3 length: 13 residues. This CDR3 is CSAGGQGAHEQYF. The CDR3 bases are TGCAGTGCGGGGGGACAGGGGGCGCACGAGCAGTACTTC.

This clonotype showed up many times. The DNA for the CDR3 is TGTGCCAGCAGCTTAGCTGGCGGAGCTGGGAATGAGCAGTTCTTC. It encodes CASSLAGGAGNEQFF. The chain couples TRBV11-2 to TRBJ2-1; D is uncertain. This CDR3 is 15 amino acids long. Per the germline V gene, CDR1 is SGHAT and CDR2 is FQNNGV. The V gene lost 1 base and the J gene lost 7 bases, with 14 bases spanning the gap.

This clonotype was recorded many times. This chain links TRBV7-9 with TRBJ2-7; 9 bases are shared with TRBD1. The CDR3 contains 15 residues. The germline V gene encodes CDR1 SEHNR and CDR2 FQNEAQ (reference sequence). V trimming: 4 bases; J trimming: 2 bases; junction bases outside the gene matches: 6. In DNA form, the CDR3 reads TGTGCCAGCAGCTACGGGACAGGGAAAACCTACGAGCAGTACTTC. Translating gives CASSYGTGKTYEQYF.

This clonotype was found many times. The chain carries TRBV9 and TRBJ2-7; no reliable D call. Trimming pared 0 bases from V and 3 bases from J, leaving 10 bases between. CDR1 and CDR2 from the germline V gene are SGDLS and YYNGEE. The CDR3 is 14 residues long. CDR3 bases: TGTGCCAGCAGCGTAGCCAGCGTGGACTACGAGCAGTACTTC. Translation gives CASSVASVDYEQYF.

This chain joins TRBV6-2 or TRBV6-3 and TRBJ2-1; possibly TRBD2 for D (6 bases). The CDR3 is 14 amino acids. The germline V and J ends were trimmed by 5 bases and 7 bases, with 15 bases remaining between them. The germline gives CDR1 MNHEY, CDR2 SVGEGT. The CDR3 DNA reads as TGTGCCAGCAGTCTAGCGCGTTTCGATAATGAGCAGTTCTTC. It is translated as CASSLARFDNEQFF.

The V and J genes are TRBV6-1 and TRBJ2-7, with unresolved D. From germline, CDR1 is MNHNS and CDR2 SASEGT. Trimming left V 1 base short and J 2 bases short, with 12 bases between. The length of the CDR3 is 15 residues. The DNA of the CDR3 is TGTGCCAGCAGTGAAGACCAGAGCCCTACCTACGAGCAGTACTTC. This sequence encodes CASSEDQSPTYEQYF.

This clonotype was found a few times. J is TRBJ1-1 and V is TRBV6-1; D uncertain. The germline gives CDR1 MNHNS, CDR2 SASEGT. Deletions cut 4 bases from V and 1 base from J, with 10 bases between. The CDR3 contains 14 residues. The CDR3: CASSGARKNTEAFF. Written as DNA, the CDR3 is TGTGCCAGCAGTGGGGCCAGAAAGAACACTGAAGCTTTCTTT.

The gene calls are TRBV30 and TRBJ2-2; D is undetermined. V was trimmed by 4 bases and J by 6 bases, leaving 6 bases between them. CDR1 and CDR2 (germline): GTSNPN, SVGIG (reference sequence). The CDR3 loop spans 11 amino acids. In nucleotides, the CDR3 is TGTGCCTGGACCTATTCCGGGGAGCTGTTTTTT. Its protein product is CAWTYSGELFF.

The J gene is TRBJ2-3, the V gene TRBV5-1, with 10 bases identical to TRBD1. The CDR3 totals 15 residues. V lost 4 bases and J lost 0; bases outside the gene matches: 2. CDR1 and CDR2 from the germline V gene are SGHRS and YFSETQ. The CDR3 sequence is CASSVGQGSTDTQYF. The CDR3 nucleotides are TGCGCCAGCAGCGTGGGACAGGGGAGCACAGATACGCAGTATTTT.

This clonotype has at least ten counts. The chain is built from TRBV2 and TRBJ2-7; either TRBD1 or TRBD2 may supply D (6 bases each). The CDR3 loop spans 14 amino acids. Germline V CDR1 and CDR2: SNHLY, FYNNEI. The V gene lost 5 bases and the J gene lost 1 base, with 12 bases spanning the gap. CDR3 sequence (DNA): TGTGCCAGCAGTAGGGGGGATGGTTCCTACGAGCAGTACTTC. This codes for CASSRGDGSYEQYF.